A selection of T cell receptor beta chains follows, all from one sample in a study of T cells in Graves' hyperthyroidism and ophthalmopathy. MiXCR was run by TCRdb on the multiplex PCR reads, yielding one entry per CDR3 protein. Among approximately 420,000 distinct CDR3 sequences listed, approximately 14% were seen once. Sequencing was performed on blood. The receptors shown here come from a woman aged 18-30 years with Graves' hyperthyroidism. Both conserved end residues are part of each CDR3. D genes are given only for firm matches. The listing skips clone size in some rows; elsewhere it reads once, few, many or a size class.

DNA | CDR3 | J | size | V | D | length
TGTGCCAGCAGTAAAAACAGGGATTACACTGAAGCTTTCTTT | CASSKNRDYTEAFF | TRBJ1-1 | many | TRBV28 | - | 14
TGTGCCAGCGGGGAAATTGAAGCTTTCTTT | CASGEIEAFF | TRBJ1-1 | many | TRBV6-1 | - | 10
TGTGCCAGCAGCCAAGATAGTGCCTACAATGAGCAGTTCTTC | CASSQDSAYNEQFF | TRBJ2-1 | few | TRBV4-2 | - | 14
TGCGCCAGCAGCTTGGGGGCAGCCGGGGGTGAAAAACTGTTTTTT | CASSLGAAGGEKLFF | TRBJ1-4 | few | TRBV5-1 | - | 15
TGTGCCAGCAGTTACGGGAACTATGGCTACACCTTC | CASSYGNYGYTF | TRBJ1-2 | many | TRBV28 | - | 12
TGTGCCAGCAGCGTAGCTGCCAATTCACCCCTCCACTTT | CASSVAANSPLHF | TRBJ1-6 | few | TRBV9 | - | 13
TGTGCCAGCAGCCGGGCTACAAACATTCAGTACTTC | CASSRATNIQYF | TRBJ2-4 | many | TRBV3-1 | - | 12
TGCAGTGCTGGAGCGGGAGGAAGGAACAATGAGCAGTTCTTC | CSAGAGGRNNEQFF | TRBJ2-1 | many | TRBV20-1 | TRBD2 | 14
TGCAGTGCTGGGCCGGGACTAGCGGGAGGAGGCAATGAGCAGTTCTTC | CSAGPGLAGGGNEQFF | TRBJ2-1 | many | TRBV20-1 | TRBD2 | 16
TGCGCCAGCAGGCAGCGGGAGAACACCGGGGAGCTGTTTTTT | CASRQRENTGELFF | TRBJ2-2 | - | TRBV5-1 | TRBD2 | 14
TGTGCCAGCAGTGAAATAAGGGGAACCAATCAGCCCCAGCATTTT | CASSEIRGTNQPQHF | TRBJ1-5 | many | TRBV6-1 | - | 15
TGTGCCAGCAGCCAAGAGGGTAGCGGGAGGGCCGGCTACGAGCAGTACTTC | CASSQEGSGRAGYEQYF | TRBJ2-7 | many | TRBV4-2 | TRBD2 | 17
TGTGCCAGCTCACCAAGGGACAGTCTTAATGAAAAACTGTTTTTT | CASSPRDSLNEKLFF | TRBJ1-4 | - | TRBV18 | TRBD1 | 15
TGTGCCAGCAGCACTGACAAACACCCTAACTATGGCTACACCTTC | CASSTDKHPNYGYTF | TRBJ1-2 | few | TRBV7-2 | - | 15
TGCGCCAGCAGCTTGGCGCTCCGCTATGGGTACAATGAGCAGTTCTTC | CASSLALRYGYNEQFF | TRBJ2-1 | many | TRBV5-1 | - | 16
TGCAGTGCTAGAGCCCTACGGAGGGATGACGGGGAGCTGTTTTTT | CSARALRRDDGELFF | TRBJ2-2 | - | TRBV20-1 | - | 15
TGTGCCAGCAGCTTAGCGCGAGGAGGGGGCACTGAAGCTTTCTTT | CASSLARGGGTEAFF | TRBJ1-1 | many | TRBV7-9 | - | 15
TGTGCCAGCAGACGGACTAGCGGGAGCGGTAGGAATGAGCAGTTCTTC | CASRRTSGSGRNEQFF | TRBJ2-1 | many | TRBV3-1 | TRBD2 | 16
TGTGCCAGCAGCCCCAATTCAGGCGACGGCTACACCTTC | CASSPNSGDGYTF | TRBJ1-2 | many | TRBV11-1 | - | 13
TGCAGTGCTAGAGGACCCACCTACGAGCAGTACTTC | CSARGPTYEQYF | TRBJ2-7 | many | TRBV20-1 | - | 12
TGCAGTGCTCAGGGGGTAGGCTATGGCTACACCTTC | CSAQGVGYGYTF | TRBJ1-2 | - | TRBV20-1 | TRBD1 | 12
TGTGCCAGCAGTCCCCAAGCGTCTAGCACAGATACGCAGTATTTT | CASSPQASSTDTQYF | TRBJ2-3 | many | TRBV12-3/TRBV12-4 | - | 15
TGTGCCAGCAGGGGGGAGGGTAACAATGAGCAGTTCTTC | CASRGEGNNEQFF | TRBJ2-1 | many | TRBV12-3/TRBV12-4 | TRBD2 | 13
TGTGCCAGCAGCCCGTCGACCGGGGTGGTGACGCAGTATTTT | CASSPSTGVVTQYF | TRBJ2-3 | many | TRBV7-2 | - | 14
TGTGCCAGCGCGCTAGGGAACTCCTACAATGAGCAGTTCTTC | CASALGNSYNEQFF | TRBJ2-1 | - | TRBV12-3/TRBV12-4 | - | 14
TGTGCCAGCAGTGAGTCTAGCGGGAGTACAGATACGCAGTATTTT | CASSESSGSTDTQYF | TRBJ2-3 | many | TRBV6-1 | TRBD2 | 15
TGTGCCAGTAGTATAAGGTCACGGTTTTATGGCTACACCTTC | CASSIRSRFYGYTF | TRBJ1-2 | few | TRBV19 | - | 14
TGTGCCACCAGCGGAGAGACCGTCGAAGCTTTCTTT | CATSGETVEAFF | TRBJ1-1 | many | TRBV15 | - | 12
TGCAGTGCAAACGGACTAGCGGGAGGCTACAATGAGCAGTTCTTC | CSANGLAGGYNEQFF | TRBJ2-1 | many | TRBV20-1 | TRBD2 | 15